These 3 T cell receptor beta chains came from one sample sequenced in a study of OX40 agonist ivuxolimab in advanced cancers. Library creation used the immunoSEQ multiplex PCR assay. Here the immuneACCESS table is served through TCRdb, limited to in-frame sequences with V and J called. Missing clones are a known gap in these copies; in checked studies unresolved V genes cover under half, and the rest lacks a known reason. The sample data list 73,000 or so clones, and around 85% of these were observed just once. The ten largest clonotypes hold approximately 0.73% of the sample. The sequences come from CD4+ or CD8+ T cells sorted from blood, collected in a trial of the OX40 agonist ivuxolimab. These receptors were collected from an adult with an advanced solid tumor such as melanoma, head and neck, liver or kidney cancer.

This clone was seen a single time. V gene TRBV19 combines with J gene TRBJ1-1, with TRBD1 matching 11 bases. CDR1 is LNHDA, CDR2 SQIVND, per germline (reference sequence). The CDR3 consists of 16 residues. J lost 6 bases, V lost 3 bases, and 9 bases had no gene match. The CDR3 spells CASSMEDRGRSAEAFF. CDR3 nucleotides: TGTGCCAGTAGTATGGAGGACAGGGGGCGCTCGGCTGAAGCTTTCTTT.

The J gene is TRBJ1-1, the V gene TRBV5-1, with D tentatively TRBD1 (6 bases). The CDR3 runs 14 residues. Between the trimmed V and J ends, which lost 5 bases and 0 bases, there was a span of 11 bases. CDR1 and CDR2 from the germline V gene are SGHRS and YFSETQ. The CDR3 region is CASRPQGVNTEAFF. The DNA of the CDR3 is TGCGCCAGCAGACCACAGGGAGTGAACACTGAAGCTTTCTTT.

The V gene is TRBV18, the J gene TRBJ1-2; D unclear. Germline V gives CDR1 KGHSH, CDR2 LQKENI. CDR3 length: 13 residues. V lost 2 bases, J lost 14 bases, and 18 bases lay in between. DNA of the CDR3: TGTGCCAGCTCACCAGGACCTACGGGTGTGAGTACCTTC. Amino acids: CASSPGPTGVSTF.